A single sample is the source of the 20 T cell receptor beta chains below, sequenced in a study of shared clonotypes between healthy human individuals. Sequencing was performed with immunoSEQ multiplex PCR; in TCRdb, only in-frame clones are kept and a portion is missing. The data contain about 1,500,000 clones, roughly 96% of them singletons. The sequenced material came from naive CD4+ T cells sorted from blood. Documented subset: CD45RA+ positively selected. These receptors all come from a man younger than 40 in good health.

The chain uses TRBV10-2 and TRBJ2-4; perhaps TRBD2 as D (5 bases). CDR1 and CDR2 (germline): WSHSY, SAAADI. CDR3 size: 13 residues. V was clipped by 2 bases and J by 7 bases, with 9 bases between them. In DNA form, the CDR3 reads TGCGCCAGCAGTGAGGGCCTAGCCAACATTCAGTACTTC. As protein: CASSEGLANIQYF.

The V call is TRBV7-2, the J call TRBJ2-7; 7 bases are shared with TRBD1. With V trimmed by 5 bases and J by 4 bases, 11 bases remained unmatched. This CDR3 contains 15 residues. Germline CDR1 reads SGHTA; CDR2 reads FQGNSA. CDR3 region: CASSTLDRPIYEQYF. The DNA for the CDR3 is TGTGCCAGCAGCACCCTGGACAGGCCCATATACGAGCAGTACTTC.

This rearrangement joins TRBV9 to TRBJ2-3; 12 positions agree with TRBD2. This CDR3 comprises 16 residues. J was trimmed by 3 bases and V by 4 bases; bases with no gene match: 6. The germline V gene encodes CDR1 SGDLS and CDR2 YYNGEE. CDR3 nucleotide sequence: TGTGCCAGCAGCTCCCGACTAGCGGGAGATACAGATACGCAGTATTTT. Its protein is CASSSRLAGDTDTQYF.

This sequence joins TRBV10-3 and TRBJ1-5; 7 positions match TRBD1. With V trimmed by 4 bases and J by 0 bases, 12 bases remained unmatched. The CDR3 sequence is 18 residues long. In germline, CDR1 is ENHRY, CDR2 SYGVKD. Written as DNA, the CDR3 is TGTGCCATCAGTGCCGGAGACCGGGACAGTTATAGCAATCAGCCCCAGCATTTT. Its translation is CAISAGDRDSYSNQPQHF.

The chain links TRBV10-3 to TRBJ1-1; maybe TRBD1 (6 bases). Germline CDR1 ENHRY, CDR2 SYGVKD. The CDR3 length is 15 residues. V lost 4 bases and J 6 bases, leaving 18 bases between the germline ends. CDR3 protein: CAISGWGAGASEAFF. CDR3 nucleotide sequence: TGTGCCATCAGTGGCTGGGGGGCGGGGGCCTCTGAAGCTTTCTTT.

The genes are TRBV4-1 and TRBJ2-7; possibly TRBD1 for D (6 bases). Germline V gives CDR1 MGHRA, CDR2 YSYEKL. Trimming cost V 3 bases and J 1 base, with 10 bases left between them. CDR3 size: 14 residues. CDR3 amino acids: CASSQTGASYEQYF. The CDR3, as DNA: TGCGCCAGCAGCCAGACAGGCGCTTCCTACGAGCAGTACTTC.

This rearrangement joins TRBV5-1 to TRBJ2-6; TRBD1 might be the D (6 bases). The CDR3 loop spans 18 amino acids. Germline CDR1 reads SGHRS; CDR2 reads YFSETQ. The V gene lost 2 bases and the J gene lost 2 bases, with 17 bases spanning the gap. The DNA of the CDR3 is TGCGCCAGCAGCTTTGGGTCCCGAACAGGGCCTGGGGCCAACGTCCTGACTTTC. Translating it yields CASSFGSRTGPGANVLTF.

This chain links TRBV5-1 with TRBJ2-3; D perhaps matches TRBD2 (5 bases). Germline CDR1 is SGHRS and CDR2 is YFSETQ. V lost 0 bases to trimming and J lost 1 base, with 18 bases between them. The CDR3 is 18 residues long. The CDR3 loop reads CASSLESRAGLRTDTQYF. In DNA form, the CDR3 reads TGCGCCAGCAGCTTGGAGTCGCGGGCGGGCCTCCGCACAGATACGCAGTATTTT.

The rearrangement uses TRBV6-5 and TRBJ1-5, with a tentative D call TRBD1 (6 bases). V lost 7 bases and J 3 bases, leaving 10 bases between the germline ends. Germline loops: CDR1 MNHEY, CDR2 SVGAGI. The CDR3 is made up of 13 amino acids. The CDR3 loop reads CASMGADNQPQHF. CDR3 bases: TGTGCCAGCATGGGGGCAGACAATCAGCCCCAGCATTTT.

This chain joins TRBV30 and TRBJ2-7; maybe TRBD2 (5 bases). V lost 2 bases to trimming and J lost 5 bases, with 19 bases between them. The CDR3 totals 15 residues. Germline V lookup: CDR1 GTSNPN, CDR2 SVGIG (reference sequence). DNA of the CDR3: TGTGCCTGGAGTCGGGGTGGGCAAGGCACCCACGAGCAGTACTTC. This sequence encodes CAWSRGGQGTHEQYF.

This chain uses TRBV7-6 with TRBJ1-4; D call uncertain. V lost 5 bases and J lost 7, with 2 bases in between. Germline V gives CDR1 SGHVS, CDR2 FNYEAQ. The CDR3 covers 10 residues. CDR3 nucleotides: TGTGCCAGCAGCCCTGAAAAACTGTTTTTT. This sequence encodes CASSPEKLFF.

The chain uses TRBV15 and TRBJ2-7; no clear D gene. The V gene's germline CDR1 is LNHNV and CDR2 YYDKDF (reference sequence). CDR3 size: 14 residues. Trimming removed 0 bases at V and 3 bases at J, with 9 bases between. CDR3 in amino acids: CATSRDVYNYEQYF. CDR3 bases: TGTGCCACCAGCAGAGATGTCTACAACTACGAGCAGTACTTC. The full variable domain, with the rest looked up from reference TRBV15 and TRBJ2-7, is DAMVIQNPRYQVTQFGKPVTLSCSQTLNHNVMYWYQQKSSQAPKLLFHYYDKDFNNEADTPDNFQSRRPNTSFCFLDIRSPGLGDTAMYLCATSRDVYNYEQYFGPGTRLTVT.

V gene TRBV29-1 combines with J gene TRBJ2-3, with a weak D call TRBD2 (5 bases). The CDR3 length is 12 residues. Germline V CDR1 and CDR2: SQVTM, ANQGSEA. V dropped 7 bases and J dropped 5 bases, with 13 bases sitting between them. CDR3 region: CSAPGSEDTQYF. CDR3 sequence (DNA): TGCAGCGCTCCTGGGAGTGAAGATACGCAGTATTTT.

The CDR3 reads CASSLSTVHGYTF. The DNA for the CDR3 is TGTGCCAGCAGTTTATCTACTGTCCATGGCTACACCTTC. The chain joins TRBV27 to TRBJ1-2; D remains ambiguous. CDR1 MNHEY and CDR2 SMNVEV come from the germline V gene (reference sequence). The V end lost 0 bases, the J end lost 6 bases, and 8 bases lay between the germline ends. The CDR3 totals 13 residues.

J is TRBJ2-1 and V is TRBV9, with 9 bases matching TRBD2. CDR3 length: 16 amino acids. Trimming cost V 0 bases and J 5 bases; bases outside gene matches: 6. Germline CDR1 and CDR2: SGDLS and YYNGEE. CDR3 region: CASSVGLVAGDNEQFF. The CDR3, as DNA: TGTGCCAGCAGCGTAGGATTGGTAGCGGGGGACAATGAGCAGTTCTTC.

This chain joins TRBV27 and TRBJ2-2; no reliable D call. Germline lookup yields CDR1 MNHEY and CDR2 SMNVEV (reference sequence). CDR3 size: 14 residues. The V end lost 2 bases, the J end lost 2 bases, and 6 bases lay between the germline ends. The CDR3 DNA is TGTGCCAGCAGTTTAATTTTTAACACCGGGGAGCTGTTTTTT. It codes for CASSLIFNTGELFF.

The J gene is TRBJ2-1, the V gene TRBV25-1; 7 positions match TRBD1. V shed 6 bases and J 4 bases; nucleotides not matched to a gene: 9. CDR3 size: 15 residues. Germline V gives CDR1 MGHDK, CDR2 SYGVNS. The CDR3 spells CASSTLGGMYNEQFF. The CDR3 region has the DNA TGTGCCAGCAGCACTTTAGGGGGCATGTACAATGAGCAGTTCTTC. Supplemented by reference TRBV25-1 and TRBJ2-1, the full variable domain reads EADIYQTPRYLVIGTGKKITLECSQTMGHDKMYWYQQDPGMELHLIHYSYGVNSTEKGDLSSESTVSRIRTEHFPLTLESARPSHTSQYLCASSTLGGMYNEQFFGPGTRLTVL.

This clone was detected once. The chain links TRBV30 to TRBJ1-2; 11 bases are shared with TRBD1. This CDR3 is built from 13 residues. V shed 2 bases and J 6 bases; nucleotides not matched to a gene: 2. Germline-derived CDR1 and CDR2 are GTSNPN and SVGIG (reference sequence). CDR3 residues: CAWSRTGGDGYTF. Here the CDR3 DNA reads TGTGCCTGGAGTCGGACAGGGGGCGATGGCTACACCTTC.

On this clone itself: Other DNA sequences in the sample encode the same CDR3. The rearrangement joins TRBV28 to TRBJ2-2, with 8 nucleotides matching TRBD2. The CDR3 is 15 residues long. J gave up 1 base and V 8 bases, and 6 bases lay outside the gene matches. Germline CDR1 MDHEN, CDR2 SYDVKM. The CDR3 DNA reads TGTGCCAGCCGGCGGAGCGGGGGGAACACCGGGGAGCTGTTTTTT. It encodes CASRRSGGNTGELFF.

The chain recombines TRBV5-1 with TRBJ1-1; weak D call: TRBD1 (6 bases). Germline assignment: CDR1 SGHRS and CDR2 YFSETQ. CDR3 length equals 17 residues. V was pared by 2 bases and J by 4 bases, with 21 bases between. The DNA for the CDR3 is TGCGCCAGCAGCTTCGCAGGGGCTCCACAGTCGGTCACTGAAGCTTTCTTT. It codes for CASSFAGAPQSVTEAFF.